This TCR beta chain is drawn from a study of blood T cell repertoires in COVID-19. Only in-frame clones appear in the TCRdb table, and some are missing; sequencing was by immunoSEQ multiplex PCR. The sample has about 140,000 clones, approximately 81% seen once. CDR3 length equals 14 residues. Trimming removed 2 bases at V and 7 bases at J, with 15 bases between. Germline V lookup: CDR1 SNHLY, CDR2 FYNNEI. This clone was seen a single time. The TCR sequence derives from a woman aged 60 to 75 with active or convalescent COVID-19. The V call is TRBV2, the J call TRBJ2-7, with a weak D call TRBD2 (6 bases). The sample comprised peripheral blood. CDR3 DNA: TGTGCCAGCAGTGAATCGGCGGGACTCTATGAGCAGTACTTC. As protein: CASSESAGLYEQYF.